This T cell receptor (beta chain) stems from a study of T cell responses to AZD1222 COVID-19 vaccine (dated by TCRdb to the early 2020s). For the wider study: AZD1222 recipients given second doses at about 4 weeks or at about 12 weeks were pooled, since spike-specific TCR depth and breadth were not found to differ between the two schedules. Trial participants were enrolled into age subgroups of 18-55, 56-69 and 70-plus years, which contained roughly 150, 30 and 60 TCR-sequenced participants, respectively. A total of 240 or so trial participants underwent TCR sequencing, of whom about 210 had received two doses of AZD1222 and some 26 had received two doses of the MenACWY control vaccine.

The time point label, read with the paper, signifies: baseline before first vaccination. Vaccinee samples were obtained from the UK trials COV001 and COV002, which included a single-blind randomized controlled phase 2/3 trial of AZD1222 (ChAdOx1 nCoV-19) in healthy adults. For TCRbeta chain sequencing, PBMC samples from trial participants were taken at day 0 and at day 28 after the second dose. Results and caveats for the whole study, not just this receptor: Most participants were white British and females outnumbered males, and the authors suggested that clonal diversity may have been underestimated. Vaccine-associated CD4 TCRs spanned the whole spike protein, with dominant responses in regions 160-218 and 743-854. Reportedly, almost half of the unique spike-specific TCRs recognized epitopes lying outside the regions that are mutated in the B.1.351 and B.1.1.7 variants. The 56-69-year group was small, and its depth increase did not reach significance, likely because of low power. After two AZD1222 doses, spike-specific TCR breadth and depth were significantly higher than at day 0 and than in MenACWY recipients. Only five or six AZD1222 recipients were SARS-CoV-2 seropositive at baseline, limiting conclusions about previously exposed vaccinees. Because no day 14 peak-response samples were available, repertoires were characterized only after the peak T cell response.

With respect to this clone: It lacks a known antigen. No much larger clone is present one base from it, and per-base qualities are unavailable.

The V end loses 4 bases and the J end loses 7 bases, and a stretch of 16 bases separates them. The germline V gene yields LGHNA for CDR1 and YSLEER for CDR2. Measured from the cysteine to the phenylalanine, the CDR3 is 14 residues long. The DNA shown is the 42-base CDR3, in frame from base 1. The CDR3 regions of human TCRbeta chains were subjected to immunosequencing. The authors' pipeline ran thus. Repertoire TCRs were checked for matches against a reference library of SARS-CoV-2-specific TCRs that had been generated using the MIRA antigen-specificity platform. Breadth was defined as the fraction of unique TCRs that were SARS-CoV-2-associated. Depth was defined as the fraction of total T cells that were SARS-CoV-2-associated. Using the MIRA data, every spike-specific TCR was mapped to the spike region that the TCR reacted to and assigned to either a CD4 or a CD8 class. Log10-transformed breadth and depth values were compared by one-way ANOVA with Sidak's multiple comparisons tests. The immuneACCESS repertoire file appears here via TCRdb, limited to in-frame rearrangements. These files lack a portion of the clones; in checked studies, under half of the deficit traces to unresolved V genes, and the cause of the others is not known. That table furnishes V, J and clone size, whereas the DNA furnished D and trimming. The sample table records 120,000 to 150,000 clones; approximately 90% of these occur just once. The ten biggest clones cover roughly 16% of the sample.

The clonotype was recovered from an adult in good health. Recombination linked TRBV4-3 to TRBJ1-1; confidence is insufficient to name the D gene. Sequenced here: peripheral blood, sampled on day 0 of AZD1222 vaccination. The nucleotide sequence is TGCGCCAGCAGCCCACGGACCCAGCGGGATGAAGCTTTCTTT. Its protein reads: CASSPRTQRDEAFF.